Detailed here is one T cell receptor beta chain. Its antigen remains unidentified. The CDR3 runs 14 residues. 5'RACE template switching with UMIs produced the TCR beta cDNA. TCRdb reprocessed the 5' RACE reads and reports one entry per CDR3 protein, with no DNA. This sample's table has some 600,000 distinct CDR3 sequences. This record belongs to a study of T cells expressing NK-cell markers. Study background: Among the eight sequenced donors, seven tested HCMV-seropositive and one tested seronegative.

The study, taken as a whole, reports: Expanded NKG2C+ T cell clones were not confirmed as HCMV-specific. Top CD8+ clonotypes included the dominant CD3+CD56+NKG2C+ clonotypes in six donors.

This sequence was found in a young man in good health. V and J are TRBV12-3 or TRBV12-4 and TRBJ1-4; the TRBD1 assignment by TCRdb is unverifiable without DNA. What was sequenced was blood T cells: a sorted CD56 or NKG2C T cell subset, CD4+ or CD8+ T cells, or bulk PBMC T cells (not recorded which). CDR3 sequence: CASSFGQGYEKLFF.